A single sample is the source of the 13 T cell receptor beta chains below, sequenced in a study of CD8+ T cells in alopecia areata. Reverse transcribed after extraction, RNA yielded cDNA as the sequencing template. The table came from immunoSEQ multiplex PCR; TCRdb's copy has only in-frame clones and leaves some out. The table records fewer than 90,000 clones, just over 50% of them present only once. The sample consisted of NKG2D-high CD8+ T cells sorted from blood. The receptor set was obtained from a human donor with alopecia areata.

This chain connects TRBV5-6 to TRBJ2-5; D tentatively fits TRBD1 or TRBD2 (5 bases each). Germline V gives CDR1 SGHDT, CDR2 YYEEEE. Trimming took off 0 bases at V and 4 bases at J, with 19 bases between the two ends. The CDR3 is 17 amino acids. In DNA form, the CDR3 reads TGTGCCAGCAGCTTGGGACGGAGAGGGGCGCCGGGAGAGACCCAGTACTTC. It specifies CASSLGRRGAPGETQYF.

This rearrangement joins TRBV27 to TRBJ2-1; 10 bases fit TRBD2. Trimming cost V 8 bases and J 4 bases; bases outside gene matches: 2. There are 13 residues in the CDR3. Germline-derived CDR1 and CDR2 are MNHEY and SMNVEV (reference sequence). CDR3 DNA: TGTGCCAGCGGACTAGCGGAATACAATGAGCAGTTCTTC. It codes for CASGLAEYNEQFF.

The chain combines TRBV9 with TRBJ2-2; D is possibly TRBD2 (5 bases). Looked up from germline, CDR1 is SGDLS and CDR2 is YYNGEE. V dropped 6 bases and J dropped 1 base, with 7 bases sitting between them. CDR3 length equals 13 residues. This CDR3 is CASKGLNTGELFF. The CDR3 DNA reads as TGTGCCAGCAAAGGACTGAACACCGGGGAGCTGTTTTTT.

This clone showed up just a few times. The chain has TRBV29-1 and TRBJ2-2; D is undetermined. Trimming shortened V by 7 bases and J by 7 bases, and 16 bases separated the two germline ends. In germline, CDR1 is SQVTM, CDR2 ANQGSEA. The CDR3 consists of 13 residues. The CDR3 region has the DNA TGCAGCGGAAAAACAAATCTTAACGGGGAGCTGTTTTTT. Protein sequence: CSGKTNLNGELFF.

This clone was recorded a few times. This sequence joins TRBV2 and TRBJ2-3; D remains unclear. Germline CDR1 and CDR2: SNHLY and FYNNEI. Trimming cost V 2 bases and J 1 base, with 7 bases left between them. This CDR3 has 14 residues. CDR3 coding DNA: TGTGCCAGCAGTGAATTTAGAGGCACAGATACGCAGTATTTT. It codes for CASSEFRGTDTQYF.

This clone was recorded only once. The chain is built from TRBV27 and TRBJ2-7, with 12 bases identical to TRBD2. The J segment lost 6 bases and the V segment lost 5 bases, leaving 8 bases of the junction unmatched. From germline, CDR1 is MNHEY and CDR2 SMNVEV (reference sequence). CDR3 length equals 15 residues. The DNA of the CDR3 is TGTGCCAGCAGTCCCTGGACTAGCGGGGATCTCGAGCAGTACTTC. Translation gives CASSPWTSGDLEQYF.

The gene calls are TRBV27 and TRBJ2-2; D is possibly TRBD2 (5 bases). The CDR3 length is 15 residues. V lost 0 bases and J 4 bases, leaving 9 bases between the germline ends. Germline CDR1 and CDR2: MNHEY and SMNVEV (reference sequence). The chain's CDR3 is CASSLSHAGTGELFF. The CDR3 region has the DNA TGTGCCAGCAGTTTATCGCATGCGGGCACCGGGGAGCTGTTTTTT.

This clone was detected only a few times. The genes are TRBV5-1 and TRBJ1-1; D is uncertain. Trimming left V 2 bases short and J 2 bases short, with 10 bases between. CDR1 is SGHRS and CDR2 is YFSETQ in the germline V gene. The CDR3 is 14 amino acids. CDR3 nucleotide sequence: TGCGCCAGCAGCTTAGCAGAGCTAAACACTGAAGCTTTCTTT. Amino acids: CASSLAELNTEAFF.

The chain links TRBV6-5 to TRBJ1-1; D is possibly TRBD1 (5 bases). With 6 bases removed from V and 8 bases from J, the gap between germline ends came to 16 bases. CDR3 size: 13 residues. Germline CDR1 is MNHEY and CDR2 is SVGAGI. The CDR3 protein is CASSRFRAREAFF. Written as DNA, the CDR3 is TGTGCCAGCAGCCGCTTCAGGGCTCGAGAAGCTTTCTTT.

CDR3 protein: CASSRTRSDTQYF. CDR3 sequence (DNA): TGTGCCAGCAGTCGCACCCGTTCAGATACGCAGTATTTT. The chain links TRBV2 to TRBJ2-3; no clear D gene. Trimming stripped 5 bases from V and 4 bases from J, with 10 bases between. CDR3 length equals 13 residues. Germline assignment: CDR1 SNHLY and CDR2 FYNNEI.

This clone has more than one count but fewer than ten. The chain joins TRBV2 to TRBJ2-3, with TRBD1 matching over 7 bases. The germline gives CDR1 SNHLY, CDR2 FYNNEI. There are 15 residues in the CDR3. J gave up 0 bases and V 7 bases, and 7 bases lay outside the gene matches. The CDR3, as DNA: TGTGCCAGCAAAACAGGGGCCTCTAGCACAGATACGCAGTATTTT. This encodes CASKTGASSTDTQYF.

The rearrangement joins TRBV29-1 to TRBJ2-5; 8 bases are shared with TRBD1. The V gene end was trimmed by 7 bases and the J gene end by 5 bases; junction bases not matched to a gene: 9. Per germline, CDR1 SQVTM and CDR2 ANQGSEA. This CDR3 is built from 13 residues. In nucleotides, the CDR3 is TGCAGCGCCCCCCAGGGGGCCGGTGAGACCCAGTACTTC. Its protein product is CSAPQGAGETQYF.

The sample holds a few counts of this clone. The rearrangement joins TRBV29-1 to TRBJ2-7; D ambiguous. V was trimmed by 4 bases and J by 3 bases, leaving 10 bases between them. CDR3 size: 12 residues. CDR1 is SQVTM and CDR2 is ANQGSEA in the germline V gene. In DNA form, the CDR3 reads TGCAGCGTTGTTCGCGGTGACTACGAGCAGTACTTC. Residues: CSVVRGDYEQYF.